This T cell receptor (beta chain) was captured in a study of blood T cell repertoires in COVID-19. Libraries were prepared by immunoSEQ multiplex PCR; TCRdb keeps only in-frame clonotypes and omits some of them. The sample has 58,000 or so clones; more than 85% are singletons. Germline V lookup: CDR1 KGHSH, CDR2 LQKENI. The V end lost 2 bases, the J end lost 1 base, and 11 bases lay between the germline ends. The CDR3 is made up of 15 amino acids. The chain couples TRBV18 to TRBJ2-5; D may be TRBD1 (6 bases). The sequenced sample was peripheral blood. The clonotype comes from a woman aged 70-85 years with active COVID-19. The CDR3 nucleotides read TGTGCCAGCTCACCATCACAGGGATTCCAAGAGACCCAGTACTTC. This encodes CASSPSQGFQETQYF.